Each of the 17 T cell receptor beta chains below was sequenced from the same sample in a study of early T cells in non-severe SARS-CoV-2 infection. Using its own MiXCR run on the 5' RACE reads, TCRdb lists one record per CDR3 protein. The sample gives about 33,000 distinct CDR3 sequences, 3.9% of which show up once; about 9% is in the top ten. What was sequenced was whole blood. The source is an adult who was a healthcare worker with PCR-confirmed SARS-CoV-2 infection or an uninfected control (not recorded which).

At least ten counts were recorded for this clonotype. The chain links TRBV30 to TRBJ2-1; D gene uncertain. This CDR3 region has 13 residues. Looked up from germline, CDR1 is GTSNPN and CDR2 is SVGIG (reference sequence). V was pared by 1 base and J by 5 bases, with 9 bases between. DNA for the CDR3: TGTGCCTGGAGTGCTCTGCAGAACAATGAGCAGTTCTTC. Translation: CAWSALQNNEQFF.

This clonotype was observed a handful of times. The chain has TRBV7-9 and TRBJ2-7, with D possibly being TRBD1 or TRBD2 (5 bases each). V was clipped by 5 bases and J by 5 bases, with 19 bases between them. The CDR3 sequence is 15 residues long. Germline-derived CDR1 and CDR2 are SEHNR and FQNEAQ (reference sequence). The CDR3 is CASSTGPVLFDEQYV. DNA for the CDR3: TGTGCCAGCAGCACGGGACCCGTCTTGTTCGACGAGCAGTACGTC.

This clonotype has a count of ten or more. This chain connects TRBV29-1 to TRBJ2-3; 8 nucleotides line up with TRBD1. The V segment lost 6 bases and the J segment 1 base; nucleotides outside the gene matches: 6. Germline CDR1 reads SQVTM; CDR2 reads ANQGSEA. CDR3 length: 14 residues. CDR3 region: CSVTRGLGTDTQYF. The CDR3 DNA is TGCAGCGTCACCAGGGGGCTAGGCACAGATACGCAGTATTTT.

This clonotype was recorded at least ten times. The chain joins TRBV3-1 to TRBJ1-1, with TRBD1 as a possible D gene (5 bases). The CDR3 runs 18 residues. The V gene's germline CDR1 is LGHDT and CDR2 YNNKEL (reference sequence). With 2 bases removed from V and 1 base from J, the gap between germline ends came to 20 bases. CDR3 sequence: CASSQRFRLDTQNTEAFF. CDR3 sequence (DNA): TGTGCCAGCAGCCAACGATTCCGGCTGGACACCCAGAACACTGAAGCTTTCTTT.

This clonotype occurred many times. V usage is TRBV4-2 and J usage is TRBJ2-3, with D perhaps TRBD2 (5 bases). CDR1 is LGHNA and CDR2 is YNFKEQ in the germline V gene. Deletions cut 0 bases from V and 4 bases from J, with 23 bases between. The CDR3 runs to 19 residues. DNA of the CDR3: TGTGCCAGCAGCCAAGACCTCATGTCCGGACTCGCCTCCGCAGATACGCAGTATTTT. Its protein product is CASSQDLMSGLASADTQYF.

This clonotype was detected many times. CDR3 sequence (DNA): TGTGCCAGCAGTCGCAATCACAGGGGGCTGACCTACAATGAGCAGTTCTTC. Its translation is CASSRNHRGLTYNEQFF. The V gene is TRBV2, the J gene TRBJ2-1; 9 bases align to TRBD1. V shed 5 bases, J shed 2 bases, and the junction held 10 bases outside the gene matches. The CDR3 is 17 residues long. Germline CDR1 SNHLY, CDR2 FYNNEI.

This clonotype was counted at least ten times. This rearrangement joins TRBV20-1 to TRBJ2-7, with 9 bases aligning to TRBD1. Trimming removed 5 bases from V and 3 bases from J; junction bases left unmatched: 8. The CDR3 has 14 amino acids. The germline gives CDR1 DFQATT, CDR2 SNEGSKA (reference sequence). The CDR3 bases are TGCAGTGCTGAGGGGGGACAGGGAGACTACGAGCAGTACTTC. Its translation: CSAEGGQGDYEQYF.

This clonotype was found many times. The chain joins TRBV5-1 to TRBJ1-4, with a possible D match to TRBD1 (6 bases). The ends were cut back, 3 bases at V and 3 bases at J, with 12 bases in the middle. This CDR3 is built from 15 residues. Germline loops: CDR1 SGHRS, CDR2 YFSETQ. CDR3 sequence: CASSSQGQPNEKLFF. The CDR3 coding sequence is TGCGCCAGCAGCTCGCAAGGACAGCCTAATGAAAAACTGTTTTTT. The full variable domain, completed using reference TRBV5-1 and TRBJ1-4, is KAGVTQTPRYLIKTRGQQVTLSCSPISGHRSVSWYQQTPGQGLQFLFEYFSETQRNKGNFPGRFSGRQFSNSRSEMNVSTLELGDSALYLCASSSQGQPNEKLFFGSGTQLSVL.

In this sample, this clonotype turned up many times. The J gene is TRBJ2-7, the V gene TRBV6-2 or TRBV6-3, with 11 bases lining up with TRBD2. Germline values: CDR1 MNHEY, CDR2 SVGEGT. V trimming: 7 bases; J trimming: 0 bases; junction bases outside the gene matches: 5. The CDR3 consists of 15 residues. As DNA, the CDR3 is TGTGCCAGCAACCCTAGCGGGAGGAGCTCCTACGAGCAGTACGTC. This encodes CASNPSGRSSYEQYV.

This clonotype has ten or more counts. The chain joins TRBV30 to TRBJ2-7; no clear D gene. Germline V gene data show CDR1 as GTSNPN and CDR2 as SVGIG (reference sequence). The CDR3 extends over 11 amino acids. V lost 0 bases to trimming and J lost 4 bases, with 4 bases between them. DNA of the CDR3: TGTGCCTGGAGTGTGGAGTACGAGCAGTACGTC. The encoded protein is CAWSVEYEQYV.

This clonotype was counted many times. The rearrangement uses TRBV4-3 and TRBJ2-3; tentative D call: TRBD2 (6 bases). Deletions cut 0 bases from V and 1 base from J, with 14 bases between. Germline CDR1 is LGHNA and CDR2 is YSLEER. The CDR3 contains 17 residues. The CDR3 protein is CASSQDLRGGGTDTQYF. The CDR3 bases are TGCGCCAGCAGCCAAGATTTGCGGGGAGGCGGCACAGATACGCAGTATTTT.

This clonotype was picked up many times. The chain carries TRBV7-9 and TRBJ1-1; D gene unclear. Germline CDR1 reads SEHNR; CDR2 reads FQNEAQ (reference sequence). This CDR3 is 13 amino acids long. Trimming removed 5 bases from V and 2 bases from J, with 9 bases in between. The CDR3 region is CASSPLRNTEAFF. The CDR3, as DNA: TGTGCCAGCAGCCCTCTGCGAAACACTGAAGCTTTCTTT.

Ten or more counts support this clonotype. The chain carries TRBV29-1 and TRBJ2-7; the D is unclear. The germline V gene encodes CDR1 SQVTM and CDR2 ANQGSEA. This CDR3 spans 11 amino acids. V lost 4 bases to trimming and J lost 1 base, with 5 bases between them. The CDR3 DNA follows: TGCAGCGTTGGAAGGTCCTACGAGCAGTACTTC. It translates to CSVGRSYEQYF.

This clonotype was found a few times. The rearrangement links TRBV28 to TRBJ2-4; 7 nucleotides align to TRBD2. This CDR3 spans 16 amino acids. CDR1 MDHEN and CDR2 SYDVKM come from the germline V gene. V lost 2 bases and J lost 4; bases outside the gene matches: 8. CDR3 sequence (DNA): TGTGCCAGCAGTTTAGGGTTCCTAGCGGAAAAAAACATTCAGTACTTC. Its protein product is CASSLGFLAEKNIQYF.

The chain is built from TRBV4-3 and TRBJ1-6; perhaps TRBD1 as D (5 bases). This CDR3 spans 15 amino acids. Germline values: CDR1 LGHNA, CDR2 YSLEER. The V and J ends lost 1 base and 9 bases respectively, with 13 bases between them. CDR3 amino acids: CASSQAKGRLSPLHF. The CDR3 bases are TGCGCCAGCAGCCAAGCGAAGGGGCGTCTTTCACCCCTCCACTTT.

The sample holds many counts of this clonotype. The rearrangement joins TRBV20-1 to TRBJ2-1; 11 bases agree with TRBD2. The CDR3 has 16 residues. The germline V gene has CDR1 DFQATT and CDR2 SNEGSKA (reference sequence). Losses at the gene ends were 6 bases for V and 9 bases for J; bases not matched to a gene: 16. The chain's CDR3 is CSATTPTSGSDGEQFF. CDR3 bases: TGCAGTGCCACTACTCCTACTAGCGGGAGTGACGGTGAGCAGTTCTTC.

Details on this clonotype: A much larger clonotype is one base distant, so this may be a read error. The chain joins TRBV6-2 or TRBV6-3 to TRBJ1-3; a possible D gene is TRBD1 (5 bases). The CDR3 length is 14 residues. The V gene lost 2 bases and the J gene lost 0 bases, with 5 bases spanning the gap. Looked up from germline, CDR1 is MNHEY and CDR2 is SVGEGT. CDR3 nucleotides: TGTGCCAGCAGTTACGGGGGCTCTGGAAACACCATATATTTT. Its translation: CASSYGGSGNTIYF.